This passage covers 8 T cell receptor beta chains from one sample sequenced in a study of blood T cell repertoires in COVID-19. The repertoire was sequenced with immunoSEQ multiplex PCR; TCRdb's copy has only in-frame clones and lacks some. The sample has about 310,000 clones; approximately 88% are singletons. The sample was PBMCs or T cells enriched from blood (not recorded which). Source of these receptors: a woman under 30 who had recovered from COVID-19.

The chain carries TRBV28 and TRBJ1-6, with TRBD1 identical over 7 bases. The germline V gene has CDR1 MDHEN and CDR2 SYDVKM. The CDR3 contains 15 residues. V shed 5 bases and J 7 bases; nucleotides not matched to a gene: 8. This CDR3 reads CASSIRDSINSPLHF. CDR3 nucleotides: TGTGCCAGCAGTATCCGGGACAGCATAAATTCACCCCTCCACTTT. The full variable domain, with the rest looked up from reference TRBV28 and TRBJ1-6, is DVKVTQSSRYLVKRTGEKVFLECVQDMDHENMFWYRQDPGLGLRLIYFSYDVKMKEKGDIPEGYSVSREKKERFSLILESASTNQTSMYLCASSIRDSINSPLHFGNGTRLTVT.

The chain joins TRBV7-2 to TRBJ1-6; 7 bases agree with TRBD1. Per germline, CDR1 SGHTA and CDR2 FQGNSA. The CDR3 covers 14 residues. V was clipped by 7 bases and J by 8 bases; unmatched bases: 8. The CDR3, as DNA: TGTGCCAGCAAGATCACAGGGGCGTATTCACCCCTCCACTTT. Translated, it gives CASKITGAYSPLHF. Variable domain in full (rest from reference TRBV7-2 and TRBJ1-6): GAGVSQSPSNKVTEKGKDVELRCDPISGHTALYWYRQSLGQGLEFLIYFQGNSAPDKSGLPSDRFSAERTGGSVSTLTIQRTQQEDSAVYLCASKITGAYSPLHFGNGTRLTVT.

V gene TRBV7-2 combines with J gene TRBJ2-7; 9 nucleotides agree with TRBD2. CDR3 length equals 14 residues. The junction had 7 bases not matched to a gene; V was cut back by 7 bases and J by 3 bases. Germline values: CDR1 SGHTA, CDR2 FQGNSA. The CDR3 sequence: CASTLVAGVYEQYF. As DNA, the CDR3 is TGTGCCAGCACCCTCGTAGCGGGGGTCTACGAGCAGTACTTC.

This clone was recorded once. The J gene is TRBJ1-2, the V gene TRBV30, with D perhaps matching TRBD1 (6 bases). CDR1 is GTSNPN and CDR2 is SVGIG in the germline V gene (reference sequence). Trimming took 5 bases from V and 4 from J, leaving 8 bases between them. This CDR3 comprises 11 residues. As DNA, the CDR3 is TGTGCCTGGGACAGGCTCTATGGCTACACCTTC. This sequence encodes CAWDRLYGYTF.

The chain recombines TRBV21-1 with TRBJ2-7; the D call of TRBD2 is as the table states it, not checked on the DNA. TRBV21-1 is a pseudogene locus. This CDR3 contains 16 residues. This CDR3 is CASSKCGESDSYEQYF. CDR3 DNA: TGTGCCAGCAGCAAATGTGGGGAGTCGGACTCCTACGAGCAGTACTTC.

The chain has TRBV9 and TRBJ1-4, with unresolved D. This CDR3 is 13 amino acids long. CDR1 is SGDLS and CDR2 is YYNGEE in the germline V gene. The germline V and J ends were trimmed by 0 bases and 6 bases, with 6 bases remaining between them. CDR3 nucleotide sequence: TGTGCCAGCAGCGTAGGGCACGATGAAAAACTGTTTTTT. Amino acids: CASSVGHDEKLFF.

This sequence joins TRBV20-1 and TRBJ1-1; D is unclear. The V gene's germline CDR1 is DFQATT and CDR2 SNEGSKA (reference sequence). This CDR3 is built from 11 residues. V lost 6 bases and J lost 5, with 10 bases in between. CDR3 DNA: TGCAGTGCGAAGAGAGGGACTGAAGCTTTCTTT. Translating gives CSAKRGTEAFF.

The CDR3, as DNA: TGTGCCAGCAGCTTAAGACAGGAGACTTCCCTCCACTTT. Translation: CASSLRQETSLHF. The rearrangement joins TRBV7-8 to TRBJ1-6; a possible D gene is TRBD1 (6 bases). The CDR3 runs to 13 residues. V was trimmed by 2 bases and J by 14 bases, leaving 13 bases between them. Germline assignment: CDR1 SGHVS and CDR2 FQNEAQ.